A selection of T cell receptor beta chains follows, all from one sample in a study of cytomegalovirus exposure and HLA in healthy donors. Data came from immunoSEQ multiplex PCR; TCRdb stores just in-frame clones and leaves some out. The top ten hold 1.5% of the sample, which has about 160,000 clones, roughly 84% seen once. Sequenced input: PBMCs. These TCRs come from a woman in her late teens or twenties in good health and CMV-seronegative. Each CDR3 is given with its conserved first and last residue. The order of the fields is V gene, D gene, clone size, J gene, CDR3 DNA, CDR3 protein. The D gene is left open where the match is weak. Clone size appears in some rows only: once, few, many, or a class for an expanded clone.

v_gene: TRBV28; d_gene: TRBD1; abundance: -; j_gene: TRBJ1-1; CDR3nt: TGTGCCAGCAGTCTCGGGGACAGCGGGTCTGAAGCTTTCTTT; CDR3aa: CASSLGDSGSEAFF
v_gene: TRBV19; d_gene: -; abundance: -; j_gene: TRBJ2-3; CDR3nt: TGTGCCAGTACTAGAACTAGCACAGATACGCAGTATTTT; CDR3aa: CASTRTSTDTQYF
v_gene: TRBV5-4; d_gene: TRBD2; abundance: -; j_gene: TRBJ2-7; CDR3nt: TGTGCCAGCAGCTTGGTATCTAGCGGGATATTGTCCTACGAGCAGTACTTC; CDR3aa: CASSLVSSGILSYEQYF
v_gene: TRBV28; d_gene: -; abundance: -; j_gene: TRBJ1-5; CDR3nt: TGTGCCAGCAGCCAGTACATCTCCTACAGGGATCTTAGCAATCAGCCCCAGCATTTT; CDR3aa: CASSQYISYRDLSNQPQHF
v_gene: TRBV28; d_gene: TRBD2; abundance: -; j_gene: TRBJ2-3; CDR3nt: TGTGCCAGCAGTTCCTTATCGTCCGGGACTAGCGGGGGGGCACCCGAGTATTTT; CDR3aa: CASSSLSSGTSGGAPEYF
v_gene: TRBV30; d_gene: -; abundance: -; j_gene: TRBJ2-3; CDR3nt: TGTGCCTGGAGAGAAACCTCCGACTATCACACAGATACGCAGTATTTT; CDR3aa: CAWRETSDYHTDTQYF
v_gene: TRBV6-1; d_gene: -; abundance: -; j_gene: TRBJ1-5; CDR3nt: TGTGCCAGCATAGGGGTTTGGAATCAGCCCCAGCATTTT; CDR3aa: CASIGVWNQPQHF
v_gene: TRBV4-1; d_gene: TRBD1; abundance: -; j_gene: TRBJ2-6; CDR3nt: TGCGCCAGCAGCCCGGAATCCCCCAGGGGGCGGCCTGGGGCCAACGTCCTGACTTTC; CDR3aa: CASSPESPRGRPGANVLTF
v_gene: TRBV7-8; d_gene: -; abundance: once; j_gene: TRBJ1-2; CDR3nt: TGTGCCAGCAGCCCCCGGACGGACGGCTCGCAGGGGGGCTACACCTTC; CDR3aa: CASSPRTDGSQGGYTF
v_gene: TRBV19; d_gene: -; abundance: -; j_gene: TRBJ1-2; CDR3nt: TGTGCCAGTAGTCCCCCCGGGAGCGGGGTCTATGGCTACACCTTC; CDR3aa: CASSPPGSGVYGYTF
v_gene: TRBV5-1; d_gene: -; abundance: -; j_gene: TRBJ1-1; CDR3nt: TGCGCCAGCAGCCTCACCGGGGGGAACACTGAAGCTTTCTTT; CDR3aa: CASSLTGGNTEAFF
v_gene: TRBV7-9; d_gene: TRBD2; abundance: -; j_gene: TRBJ2-1; CDR3nt: TGTTCCAGCAGCTTAGAGCCTAGCGGGCGAAAGAATGAGCAGTTCTTC; CDR3aa: CSSSLEPSGRKNEQFF
v_gene: TRBV11-3; d_gene: -; abundance: -; j_gene: TRBJ1-1; CDR3nt: TGTGCCAGCAGCTCCCGGGAGACGAACACTGAAGCTTTCTTT; CDR3aa: CASSSRETNTEAFF
v_gene: TRBV29-1; d_gene: TRBD1; abundance: -; j_gene: TRBJ1-3; CDR3nt: TGCAGCGTTGAAAGGCCCAGGGGGCTTGGAAACACCATATATTTT; CDR3aa: CSVERPRGLGNTIYF
v_gene: TRBV28; d_gene: -; abundance: -; j_gene: TRBJ2-7; CDR3nt: TGTGCCAGCAGTTTCCGCGAGCAGTACTTC; CDR3aa: CASSFREQYF
v_gene: TRBV7-8; d_gene: TRBD2; abundance: -; j_gene: TRBJ2-1; CDR3nt: TGTGCCAGCAGCTTTAGCGGGGGACCCAATGAGCAGTTCTTC; CDR3aa: CASSFSGGPNEQFF
v_gene: TRBV28; d_gene: -; abundance: once; j_gene: TRBJ1-5; CDR3nt: TGTGCCAGCAGTTTGGGCAGGGGAGAGCCCCAGCATTTT; CDR3aa: CASSLGRGEPQHF
v_gene: TRBV5-1; d_gene: -; abundance: -; j_gene: TRBJ1-1; CDR3nt: TGCGCCAGCAGCTTGGGGGCAGGGGATAACACTGAAGCTTTCTTT; CDR3aa: CASSLGAGDNTEAFF
v_gene: TRBV6-1; d_gene: -; abundance: -; j_gene: TRBJ2-7; CDR3nt: TGTGCCAGCAGGGCGGAGGGGCAGCTTTCCTACGAGCAGTACTTC; CDR3aa: CASRAEGQLSYEQYF
v_gene: TRBV7-2; d_gene: -; abundance: -; j_gene: TRBJ1-5; CDR3nt: TGTGCCAGCAGCTCCTTTGGCGGGGGTAGCAATCAGCCCCAGCATTTT; CDR3aa: CASSSFGGGSNQPQHF
v_gene: TRBV6-4; d_gene: -; abundance: -; j_gene: TRBJ2-2; CDR3nt: TGTGCCAGCAGCCAGGGGGGAGTGAACACCGGGGAGCTGTTTTTT; CDR3aa: CASSQGGVNTGELFF
v_gene: TRBV7-8; d_gene: -; abundance: once; j_gene: TRBJ2-7; CDR3nt: TGTGCCAGCAAACCAAGGTTAGCGGTCTACGAGCAGTACTTC; CDR3aa: CASKPRLAVYEQYF
v_gene: TRBV18; d_gene: -; abundance: -; j_gene: TRBJ1-3; CDR3nt: TGTGCCAGCTCACCAGTTCAGGGTCGGGGAAACACCATATATTTT; CDR3aa: CASSPVQGRGNTIYF
v_gene: TRBV18; d_gene: -; abundance: -; j_gene: TRBJ1-1; CDR3nt: TGTGCCAGCTCACGAGGGGGCACTGAAGCTTTCTTT; CDR3aa: CASSRGGTEAFF
v_gene: TRBV6-1; d_gene: TRBD1; abundance: -; j_gene: TRBJ1-5; CDR3nt: TGTGCCAGCAGCCAAAACAGGGGCGGGCAGCCCCAGCATTTT; CDR3aa: CASSQNRGGQPQHF
v_gene: TRBV11-2; d_gene: TRBD1; abundance: -; j_gene: TRBJ2-7; CDR3nt: TGTGCCAGCAGCTTAGGTCCCGACAGGGACCCTAACTTC; CDR3aa: CASSLGPDRDPNF
v_gene: TRBV5-1; d_gene: -; abundance: once; j_gene: TRBJ2-6; CDR3nt: TGCGCCAGCTCCTCAGGCGCTTCAGGGGCCAACGTCCTGACTTTC; CDR3aa: CASSSGASGANVLTF
v_gene: TRBV5-1; d_gene: TRBD1; abundance: -; j_gene: TRBJ2-7; CDR3nt: TGCGCCAGCAGCAAACGAGGGACAGGGGTCTCGGACTACGAGCAGTACTTC; CDR3aa: CASSKRGTGVSDYEQYF
v_gene: TRBV10-3; d_gene: TRBD1; abundance: -; j_gene: TRBJ2-3; CDR3nt: TGTGCCATCAGTGAGGGTGACAGGGGGCGCGATACGCAGTATTTT; CDR3aa: CAISEGDRGRDTQYF
v_gene: TRBV5-5; d_gene: TRBD1; abundance: -; j_gene: TRBJ1-2; CDR3nt: TGTGCCAGCAACAGATTATCCACCGCACCGGGACAGACCGTCTATGGCTACACCTTC; CDR3aa: CASNRLSTAPGQTVYGYTF
v_gene: TRBV7-9; d_gene: -; abundance: few; j_gene: TRBJ2-7; CDR3nt: TGTGCCAGCAGCCGCAAGGACACCAGCCTCTACGAGCAGTACTTC; CDR3aa: CASSRKDTSLYEQYF
v_gene: TRBV5-1; d_gene: TRBD2; abundance: -; j_gene: TRBJ2-5; CDR3nt: TGCGCCAGCAGCTTGGCTCGCGGACTAGCGGGGGCCCAAGAGACCCAGTACTTC; CDR3aa: CASSLARGLAGAQETQYF
v_gene: TRBV4-1; d_gene: TRBD1; abundance: -; j_gene: TRBJ1-5; CDR3nt: TGCGCCAGCAAACCAACGGACAGGGGCAATCAGCCCCAGCATTTT; CDR3aa: CASKPTDRGNQPQHF
v_gene: TRBV7-8; d_gene: TRBD1; abundance: -; j_gene: TRBJ1-6; CDR3nt: TGTGCCAGCAGCTTGGACAGGAATAGGACACCCCTCCACTTT; CDR3aa: CASSLDRNRTPLHF
v_gene: TRBV7-2; d_gene: -; abundance: once; j_gene: TRBJ1-2; CDR3nt: TGTGCCAGCAGCTTGAAAAGGGGTGGCTATGGCTACACCTTC; CDR3aa: CASSLKRGGYGYTF
v_gene: TRBV30; d_gene: -; abundance: -; j_gene: TRBJ1-4; CDR3nt: TGTGCCGGAGGGTGGGGGACTAGCCCCCGTAATGAAAAACTGTTTTTT; CDR3aa: CAGGWGTSPRNEKLFF
v_gene: TRBV5-8; d_gene: -; abundance: -; j_gene: TRBJ2-3; CDR3nt: TGTGCCAGCAGCTTTAGAGACACAACAGATACGCAGTATTTT; CDR3aa: CASSFRDTTDTQYF
v_gene: TRBV16; d_gene: -; abundance: -; j_gene: TRBJ1-2; CDR3nt: TGTGCCAGCAGCCTCGGCCCGGGGGATGGCTACACCTTC; CDR3aa: CASSLGPGDGYTF
v_gene: TRBV5-5; d_gene: -; abundance: -; j_gene: TRBJ1-4; CDR3nt: TGTGCCAGCAGGATTGCGGCTTATGGTGAAAAACTGTTTTTT; CDR3aa: CASRIAAYGEKLFF
v_gene: TRBV5-1; d_gene: TRBD2; abundance: -; j_gene: TRBJ2-7; CDR3nt: TGCGCCAGCAGCAATACCGGGACTAGCGGCTACGAGCAGTACTTC; CDR3aa: CASSNTGTSGYEQYF
v_gene: TRBV7-8; d_gene: -; abundance: -; j_gene: TRBJ1-4; CDR3nt: TGTGCCAGCAGCTCCGAAAGAACAGGGCGAGGTGCAACTAATGAAAAACTGTTTTTT; CDR3aa: CASSSERTGRGATNEKLFF
v_gene: TRBV6-1; d_gene: -; abundance: -; j_gene: TRBJ1-3; CDR3nt: TGTGCCAGCACCCACAGGCAGATTTTATATTTT; CDR3aa: CASTHRQILYF
v_gene: TRBV9; d_gene: -; abundance: -; j_gene: TRBJ2-4; CDR3nt: TGTGCCAGCAGCGTCGGACACAGGGACGACATTCAGTACTTC; CDR3aa: CASSVGHRDDIQYF
v_gene: TRBV6-1; d_gene: -; abundance: -; j_gene: TRBJ1-1; CDR3nt: TGTGCCAGCAGCGACCCGGGGAGAAAAGCTTTCTTT; CDR3aa: CASSDPGRKAFF
v_gene: TRBV5-6; d_gene: TRBD1; abundance: -; j_gene: TRBJ1-6; CDR3nt: TGTGCCAGCAGTTCGGGACAGATAAATTCACCCCTCCACTTT; CDR3aa: CASSSGQINSPLHF
v_gene: TRBV10-3; d_gene: TRBD1; abundance: -; j_gene: TRBJ1-2; CDR3nt: TGTGCCATCACCATCGACAGGGGGGACTATGGCTACACCTTC; CDR3aa: CAITIDRGDYGYTF
v_gene: TRBV7-6; d_gene: -; abundance: -; j_gene: TRBJ1-1; CDR3nt: TGTGCCAGCAGCTTAGGCCGGGGGTCGCGAACTGAAGCTTTCTTT; CDR3aa: CASSLGRGSRTEAFF
v_gene: TRBV5-6; d_gene: TRBD1; abundance: -; j_gene: TRBJ1-1; CDR3nt: TGTGCCAGCAGCTTGGACGGGACAGGGGGCTCTGGAGCTTTCTTT; CDR3aa: CASSLDGTGGSGAFF
v_gene: TRBV5-1; d_gene: -; abundance: -; j_gene: TRBJ2-7; CDR3nt: TGCGCCAGCAGGCCCCTGCACAAGGGGGTTGTGTACGAGCAGTACTTC; CDR3aa: CASRPLHKGVVYEQYF